A single sample is the source of the 9 T cell receptor beta chains below, sequenced in a study of memory B cells and T cells in multiple sclerosis. Sequencing was performed with immunoSEQ multiplex PCR; in TCRdb, only in-frame clones are kept and a portion is missing. The table has 46,000 or so clones, roughly 87% seen once; the top ten hold 0.85% to 1.2%. After stimulus-free culture, autoproliferating CFSE-dim and non-proliferating CFSE-high T cells were sequenced separately. Cultures began with 45 million to 60 million CFSE-labeled PBMCs, unstimulated for roughly 7 days, with replicate wells pooled. These receptors' antigens are unknown. Sequenced material: PBMCs from blood kept in culture. Source of these receptors: a human donor with multiple sclerosis.

A note on this clone: Other DNA sequences from this sample encode an identical CDR3 as well. The chain employs TRBV5-1 and TRBJ2-7; D is unresolved. The V gene lost 2 bases and the J gene lost 2 bases, with 8 bases spanning the gap. The germline V gene has CDR1 SGHRS and CDR2 YFSETQ. This CDR3 spans 13 amino acids. For the CDR3, the DNA is TGCGCCAGCAGCTTAAGTTCCCCCTACGAGCAGTACTTC. Translation gives CASSLSSPYEQYF.

V gene TRBV5-1 combines with J gene TRBJ2-1; 7 nucleotides agree with TRBD2. V trimming: 9 bases; J trimming: 8 bases; junction bases outside the gene matches: 14. This CDR3 has 14 amino acids. The germline gives CDR1 SGHRS, CDR2 YFSETQ. CDR3 protein: CATSRAGDFDEQFF. The CDR3 DNA sequence: TGCGCCACCTCGAGGGCGGGGGATTTCGATGAGCAGTTCTTC.

The chain recombines TRBV28 with TRBJ2-1; 7 bases line up with TRBD2. Unmatched junction bases numbered 4, after V lost 6 bases and J lost 2 bases. Germline CDR1 and CDR2: MDHEN and SYDVKM. The length of the CDR3 is 14 residues. For the CDR3, the DNA is TGTGCCAGCAGGGGGGACTATACCTACAATGAGCAGTTCTTC. Its translation is CASRGDYTYNEQFF.

The chain carries TRBV6-5 and TRBJ1-2; 7 bases are shared with TRBD1. This CDR3 comprises 12 residues. Germline CDR1 is MNHEY and CDR2 is SVGAGI. V shed 7 bases, J shed 6 bases, and the junction held 5 bases outside the gene matches. Written as DNA, the CDR3 is TGTGCCAGCACCCAGGGGGGAGATGGCTACACCTTC. Translating gives CASTQGGDGYTF.

This sequence joins TRBV5-1 and TRBJ1-4; no firm D call. This CDR3 is built from 13 residues. With 2 bases removed from V and 4 bases from J, the gap between germline ends came to 6 bases. Germline CDR1 reads SGHRS; CDR2 reads YFSETQ. CDR3 in amino acids: CASSFEVNEKLFF. CDR3 DNA sequence: TGCGCCAGCAGCTTTGAAGTTAATGAAAAACTGTTTTTT.

The chain combines TRBV5-1 with TRBJ2-7, with D tentatively TRBD2 (6 bases). V was shortened by 1 base and J by 0 bases, with 8 bases between the two germline ends. Per the germline V gene, CDR1 is SGHRS and CDR2 is YFSETQ. The CDR3 totals 14 residues. The CDR3 nucleotides are TGCGCCAGCAGCTTGTCCGGGGGCTCCTACGAGCAGTACTTC. Its translation is CASSLSGGSYEQYF.

The chain recombines TRBV7-2 with TRBJ1-1, with D possibly being TRBD1 (5 bases). Trimming shortened V by 4 bases and J by 0 bases, and 6 bases separated the two germline ends. Per germline, CDR1 SGHTA and CDR2 FQGNSA. This CDR3 has 13 amino acids. CDR3 in amino acids: CASSYRMNTEAFF. For the CDR3, the DNA is TGTGCCAGCAGCTACAGGATGAACACTGAAGCTTTCTTT. Combining the CDR3 with reference TRBV7-2 and TRBJ1-1 gives the whole variable domain GAGVSQSPSNKVTEKGKDVELRCDPISGHTALYWYRQSLGQGLEFLIYFQGNSAPDKSGLPSDRFSAERTGGSVSTLTIQRTQQEDSAVYLCASSYRMNTEAFFGQGTRLTVV.

This clone was seen once. This chain links TRBV5-5 with TRBJ1-2; D perhaps matches TRBD1 (5 bases). V lost 0 bases to trimming and J lost 3 bases, with 12 bases between them. The CDR3 consists of 15 residues. Germline CDR1 is SGHKS and CDR2 is YYEKEE (reference sequence). In DNA form, the CDR3 reads TGTGCCAGCAGCTTGGGAGGGGTTACGGACTATGGCTACACCTTC. Translating it yields CASSLGGVTDYGYTF.

The V gene is TRBV6-5, the J gene TRBJ1-5; D unresolved. Germline values: CDR1 MNHEY, CDR2 SVGAGI. The CDR3 is made up of 12 amino acids. With 6 bases removed from V and 5 bases from J, the gap between germline ends came to 8 bases. In DNA form, the CDR3 reads TGTGCCAGCAGCGACCCGTATCAGCCCCAGCATTTT. This sequence encodes CASSDPYQPQHF.